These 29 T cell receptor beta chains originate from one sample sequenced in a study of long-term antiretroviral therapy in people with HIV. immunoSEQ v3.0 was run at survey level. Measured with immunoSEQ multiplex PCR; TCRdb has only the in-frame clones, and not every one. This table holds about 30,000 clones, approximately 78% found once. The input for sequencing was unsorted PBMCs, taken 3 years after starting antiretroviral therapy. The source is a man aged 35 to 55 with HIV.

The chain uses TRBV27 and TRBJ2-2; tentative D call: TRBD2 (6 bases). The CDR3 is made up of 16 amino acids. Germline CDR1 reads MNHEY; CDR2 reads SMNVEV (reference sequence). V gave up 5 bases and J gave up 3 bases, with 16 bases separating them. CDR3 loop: CASSPPGDGDTGELFF. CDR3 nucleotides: TGTGCCAGCAGTCCCCCGGGGGATGGCGACACCGGGGAGCTGTTTTTT.

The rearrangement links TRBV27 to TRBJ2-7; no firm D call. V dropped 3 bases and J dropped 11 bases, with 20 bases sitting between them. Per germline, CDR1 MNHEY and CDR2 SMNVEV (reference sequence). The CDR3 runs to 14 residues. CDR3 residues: CASSFASHPRTEYF. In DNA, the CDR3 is TGTGCCAGCAGTTTCGCCAGCCACCCCCGAACCGAGTACTTC.

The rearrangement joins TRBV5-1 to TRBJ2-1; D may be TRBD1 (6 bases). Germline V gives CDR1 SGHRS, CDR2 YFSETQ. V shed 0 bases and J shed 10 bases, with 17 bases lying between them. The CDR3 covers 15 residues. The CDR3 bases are TGCGCCAGCAGCTTGGGCGGTGGGCGGACAGAGGAGCAGTTCTTC. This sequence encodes CASSLGGGRTEEQFF.

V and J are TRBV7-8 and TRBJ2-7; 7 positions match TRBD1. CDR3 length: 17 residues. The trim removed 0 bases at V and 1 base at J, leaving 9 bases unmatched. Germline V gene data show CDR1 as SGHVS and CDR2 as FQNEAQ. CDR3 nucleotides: TGTGCCAGCAGCTTAGCGAGTCGGGACAGTCAATCCTACGAGCAGTACTTC. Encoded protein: CASSLASRDSQSYEQYF. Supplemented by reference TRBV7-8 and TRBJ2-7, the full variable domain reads GAGVSQSPRYKVAKRGQDVALRCDPISGHVSLFWYQQALGQGPEFLTYFQNEAQLDKSGLPSDRFFAERPEGSVSTLKIQRTQQEDSAVYLCASSLASRDSQSYEQYFGPGTRLTVT.

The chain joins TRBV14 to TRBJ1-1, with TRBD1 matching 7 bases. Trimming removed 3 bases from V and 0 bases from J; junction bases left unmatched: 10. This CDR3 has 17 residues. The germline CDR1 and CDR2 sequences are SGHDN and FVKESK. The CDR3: CASSQFIWTGLNTEAFF. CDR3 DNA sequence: TGTGCCAGCAGCCAGTTCATCTGGACAGGCTTGAACACTGAAGCTTTCTTT.

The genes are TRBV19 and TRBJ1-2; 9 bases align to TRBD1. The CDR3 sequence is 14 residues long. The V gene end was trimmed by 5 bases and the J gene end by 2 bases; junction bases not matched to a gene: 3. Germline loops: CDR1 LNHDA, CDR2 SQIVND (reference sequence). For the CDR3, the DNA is TGTGCCAGTAGTGGGACAGGGCAAAACTATGGCTACACCTTC. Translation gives CASSGTGQNYGYTF.

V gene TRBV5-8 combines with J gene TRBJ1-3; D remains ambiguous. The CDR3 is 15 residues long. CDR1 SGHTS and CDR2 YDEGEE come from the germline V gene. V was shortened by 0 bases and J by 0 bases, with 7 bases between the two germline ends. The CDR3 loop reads CASSLGRLSGNTIYF. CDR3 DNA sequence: TGTGCCAGCAGCTTGGGCAGACTCTCTGGAAACACCATATATTTT.

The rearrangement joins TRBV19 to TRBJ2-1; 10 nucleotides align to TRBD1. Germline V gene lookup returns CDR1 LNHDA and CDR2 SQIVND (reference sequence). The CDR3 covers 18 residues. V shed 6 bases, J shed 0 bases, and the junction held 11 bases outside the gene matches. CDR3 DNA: TGTGCCAGTAGGCCGGGACAGGGGCCAACCAGCTCCTACAATGAGCAGTTCTTC. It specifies CASRPGQGPTSSYNEQFF.

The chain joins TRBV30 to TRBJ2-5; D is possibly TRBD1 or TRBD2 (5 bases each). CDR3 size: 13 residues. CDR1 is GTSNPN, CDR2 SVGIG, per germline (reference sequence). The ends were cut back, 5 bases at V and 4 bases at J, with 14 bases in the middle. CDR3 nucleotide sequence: TGTGCCTGGGGGCCAGGGACGGGAGAGACCCAGTACTTC. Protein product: CAWGPGTGETQYF.

The CDR3 DNA reads TGCGCCAGCAGCCAAAATACAGGGGCAGGGCAGTTCTTC. Translating gives CASSQNTGAGQFF. The rearrangement joins TRBV5-1 to TRBJ2-1, with TRBD1 matching over 7 bases. The CDR3 sequence is 13 residues long. Germline trimming cut 4 bases from V and 12 bases from J; bases unmatched to any gene: 10. Germline CDR1 is SGHRS and CDR2 is YFSETQ.

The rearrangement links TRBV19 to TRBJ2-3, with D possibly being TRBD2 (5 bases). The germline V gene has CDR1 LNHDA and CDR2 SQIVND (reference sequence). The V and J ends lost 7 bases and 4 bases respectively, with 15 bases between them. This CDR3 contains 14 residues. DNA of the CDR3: TGTGCCAGTAAAGGCGGGTCGGGTGCAGATACGCAGTATTTT. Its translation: CASKGGSGADTQYF.

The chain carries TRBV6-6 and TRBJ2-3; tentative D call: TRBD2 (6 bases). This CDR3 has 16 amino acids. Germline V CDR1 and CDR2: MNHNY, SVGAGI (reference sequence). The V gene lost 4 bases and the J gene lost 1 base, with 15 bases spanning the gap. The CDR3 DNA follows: TGTGCCAGCAGTTCCATTAGCGGATACCGCACAGATACGCAGTATTTT. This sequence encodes CASSSISGYRTDTQYF.

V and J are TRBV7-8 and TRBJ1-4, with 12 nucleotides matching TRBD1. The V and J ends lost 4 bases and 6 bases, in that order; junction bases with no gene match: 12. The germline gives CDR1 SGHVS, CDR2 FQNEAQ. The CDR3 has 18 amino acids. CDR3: CASSYTGTGGWNYEKLFF. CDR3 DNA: TGTGCCAGCAGCTACACCGGGACAGGGGGCTGGAATTATGAAAAACTGTTTTTT.

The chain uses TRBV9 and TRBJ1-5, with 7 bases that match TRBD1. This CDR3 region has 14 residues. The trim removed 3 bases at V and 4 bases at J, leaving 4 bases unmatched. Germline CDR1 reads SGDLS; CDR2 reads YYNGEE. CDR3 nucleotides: TGTGCCAGCAGCGAGGGGGCCGGTAATCAGCCCCAGCATTTT. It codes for CASSEGAGNQPQHF.

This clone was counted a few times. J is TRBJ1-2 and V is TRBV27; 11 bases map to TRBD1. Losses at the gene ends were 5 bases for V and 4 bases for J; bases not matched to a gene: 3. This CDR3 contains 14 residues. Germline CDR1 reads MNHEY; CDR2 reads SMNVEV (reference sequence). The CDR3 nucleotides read TGTGCCAGCAGTAGCGGACAGGGGGCCTATGGCTACACCTTC. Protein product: CASSSGQGAYGYTF.

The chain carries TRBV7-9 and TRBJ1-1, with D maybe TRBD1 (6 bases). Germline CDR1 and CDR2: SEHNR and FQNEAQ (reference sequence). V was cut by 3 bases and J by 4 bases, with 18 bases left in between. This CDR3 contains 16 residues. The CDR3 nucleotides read TGTGCCAGCAGCTTCCCGGAGGGGGGGCTTAGCACTGAAGCTTTCTTT. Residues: CASSFPEGGLSTEAFF.

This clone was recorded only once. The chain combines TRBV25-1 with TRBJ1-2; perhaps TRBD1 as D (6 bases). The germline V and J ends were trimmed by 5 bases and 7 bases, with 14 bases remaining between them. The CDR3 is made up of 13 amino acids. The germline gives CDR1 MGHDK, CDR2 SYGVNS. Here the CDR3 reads CASSFGQGPGYTF. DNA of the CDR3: TGTGCCAGCAGTTTCGGTCAGGGGCCTGGCTACACCTTC.

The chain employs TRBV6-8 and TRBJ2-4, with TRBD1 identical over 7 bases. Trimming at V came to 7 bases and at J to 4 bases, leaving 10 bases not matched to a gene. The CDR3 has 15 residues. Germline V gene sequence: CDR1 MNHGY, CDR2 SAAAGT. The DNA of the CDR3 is TGTGCCAGCACGTTCGGGACAGATAAAAAAAACATTCAGTACTTC. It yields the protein CASTFGTDKKNIQYF.

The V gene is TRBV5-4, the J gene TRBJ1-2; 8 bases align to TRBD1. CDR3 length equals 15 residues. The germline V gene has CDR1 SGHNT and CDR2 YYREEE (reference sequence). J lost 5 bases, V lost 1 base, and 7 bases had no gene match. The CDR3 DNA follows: TGTGCCAGCAGCTTGATGGGACAGGAACATTATGGCTACACCTTC. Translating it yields CASSLMGQEHYGYTF.

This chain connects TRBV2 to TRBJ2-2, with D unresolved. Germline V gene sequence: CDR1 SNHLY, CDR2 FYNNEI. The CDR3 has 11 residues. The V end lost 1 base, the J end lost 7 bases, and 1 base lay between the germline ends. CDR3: CASSEVGELFF. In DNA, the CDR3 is TGTGCCAGCAGTGAAGTCGGGGAGCTGTTTTTT.

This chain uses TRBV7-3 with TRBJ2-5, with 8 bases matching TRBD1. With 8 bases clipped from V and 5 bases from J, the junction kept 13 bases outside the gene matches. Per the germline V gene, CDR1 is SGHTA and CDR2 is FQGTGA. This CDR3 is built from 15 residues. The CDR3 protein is CASGPSGQAQETQYF. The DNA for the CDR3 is TGTGCCAGCGGGCCCTCGGGACAGGCCCAGGAGACCCAGTACTTC.

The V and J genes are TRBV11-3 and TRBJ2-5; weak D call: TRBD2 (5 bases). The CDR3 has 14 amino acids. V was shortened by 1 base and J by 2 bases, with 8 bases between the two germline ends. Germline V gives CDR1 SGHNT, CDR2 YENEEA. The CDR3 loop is CASSLGGGQETQYF. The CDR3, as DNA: TGTGCCAGCAGCTTAGGTGGAGGTCAAGAGACCCAGTACTTC.

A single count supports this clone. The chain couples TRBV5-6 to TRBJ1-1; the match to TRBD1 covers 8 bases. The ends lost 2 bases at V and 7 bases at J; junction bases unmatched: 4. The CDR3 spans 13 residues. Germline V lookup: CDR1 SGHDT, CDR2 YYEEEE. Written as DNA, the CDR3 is TGTGCCAGCAGCTTTACAGGGGGTGGTGAAGCTTTCTTT. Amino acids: CASSFTGGGEAFF.

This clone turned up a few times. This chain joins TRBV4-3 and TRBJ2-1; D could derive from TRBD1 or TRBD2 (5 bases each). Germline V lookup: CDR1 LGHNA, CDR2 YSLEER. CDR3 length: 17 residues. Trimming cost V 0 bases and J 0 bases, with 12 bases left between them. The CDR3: CASSQDLGASSYNEQFF. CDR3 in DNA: TGCGCCAGCAGCCAAGATCTCGGGGCGAGCTCCTACAATGAGCAGTTCTTC.

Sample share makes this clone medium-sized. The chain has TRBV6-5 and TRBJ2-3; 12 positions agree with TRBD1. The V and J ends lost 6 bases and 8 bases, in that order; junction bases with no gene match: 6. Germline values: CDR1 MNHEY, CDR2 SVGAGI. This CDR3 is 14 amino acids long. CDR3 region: CASRPGQGALTQYF. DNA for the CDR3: TGTGCCAGCAGGCCGGGACAGGGGGCTCTTACGCAGTATTTT.

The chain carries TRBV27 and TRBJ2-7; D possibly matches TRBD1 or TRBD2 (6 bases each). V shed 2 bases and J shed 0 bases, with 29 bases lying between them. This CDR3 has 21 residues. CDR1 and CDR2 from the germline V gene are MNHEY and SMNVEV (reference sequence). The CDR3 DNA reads TGTGCCAGCAGTTTAGGAGGGGGAATTTGGCTAGCGCGCGTCAGCTCCTACGAGCAGTACTTC. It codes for CASSLGGGIWLARVSSYEQYF.

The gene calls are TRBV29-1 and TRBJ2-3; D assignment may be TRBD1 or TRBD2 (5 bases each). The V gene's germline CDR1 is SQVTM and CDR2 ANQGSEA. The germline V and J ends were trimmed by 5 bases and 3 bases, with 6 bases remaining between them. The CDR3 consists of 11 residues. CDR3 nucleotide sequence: TGCAGCGTTTGGGGGACAGATACGCAGTATTTT. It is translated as CSVWGTDTQYF.

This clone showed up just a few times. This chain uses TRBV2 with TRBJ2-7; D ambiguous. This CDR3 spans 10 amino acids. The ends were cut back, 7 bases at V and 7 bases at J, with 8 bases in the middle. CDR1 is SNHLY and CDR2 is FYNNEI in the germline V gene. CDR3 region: CASNVGEQYF. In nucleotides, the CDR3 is TGTGCCAGCAACGTGGGGGAGCAGTACTTC.

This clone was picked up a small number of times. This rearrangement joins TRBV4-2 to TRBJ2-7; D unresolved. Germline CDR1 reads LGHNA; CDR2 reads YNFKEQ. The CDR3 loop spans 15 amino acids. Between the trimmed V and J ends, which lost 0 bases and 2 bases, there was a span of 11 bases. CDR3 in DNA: TGTGCCAGCAGCCAAGATTTAGGCCGGACCTACGAGCAGTACTTC. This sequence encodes CASSQDLGRTYEQYF.